What follows are 8 T cell receptor beta chains derived from one specimen sequenced in a study (dated by TCRdb to 2013 to 2016). The library was built by means of 5' RACE. The run used an Illumina MiSeq. In-frame beta chains were kept once TCRdb had trimmed the public reads at Q25 with fastp and called clones with MiXCR. Each CDR3 protein gets just one entry, which takes the most common genes and DNA from the rows behind it. For this sample there are 8,000 or so distinct CDR3 sequences; roughly two thirds appear just once. About 4.5% of the sample belongs to the ten largest clones. Specimen: tumor-infiltrating naive CD4+ T cells sorted from the breast tumor. The sample's cell subset or site label, in plain terms: naive CD4+ T cells, CD4+CD45RA+CD25-. These receptors all stem from a female donor with breast cancer.

The V call is TRBV12-5, the J call TRBJ2-2; D is possibly TRBD1 or TRBD2 (5 bases each). This CDR3 spans 16 amino acids. CDR1 is LGHNT, CDR2 FRNRAP, per germline. Trimming pared 4 bases from V and 6 bases from J, leaving 18 bases between. The CDR3 sequence is CASGYYSAGAPGELFF. The CDR3 DNA sequence: TGTGCTAGTGGTTACTACAGCGCCGGGGCACCCGGGGAGCTGTTTTTT.

In nucleotides, the CDR3 is TGTGCCAGCAGCGCGGACAGCCCTAACTATGGCTACACCTTC. It is translated as CASSADSPNYGYTF. The chain is built from TRBV9 and TRBJ1-2, with D possibly matching TRBD1 (6 bases). Germline CDR1 reads SGDLS; CDR2 reads YYNGEE. The CDR3 has 14 amino acids. V was clipped by 3 bases and J by 0 bases, with 9 bases between them. Combining the CDR3 with reference TRBV9 and TRBJ1-2 gives the whole variable domain DSGVTQTPKHLITATGQRVTLRCSPRSGDLSVYWYQQSLDQGLQFLIQYYNGEERAKGNILERFSAQQFPDLHSELNLSSLELGDSALYFCASSADSPNYGYTFGSGTRLTVV.

The chain employs TRBV4-2 and TRBJ2-1, with 7 bases lining up with TRBD2. The V gene end was trimmed by 1 base and the J gene end by 6 bases; junction bases not matched to a gene: 3. In germline, CDR1 is LGHNA, CDR2 YNFKEQ. The length of the CDR3 is 14 residues. The CDR3 region has the DNA TGTGCCAGCAGCCAAGGGGGGGGGAGCAATGAGCAGTTCTTC. It yields the protein CASSQGGGSNEQFF.

The chain has TRBV20-1 and TRBJ2-7, with D maybe TRBD2 (7 bases). V gave up 4 bases and J gave up 3 bases, with 13 bases separating them. Per germline, CDR1 DFQATT and CDR2 SNEGSKA (reference sequence). The CDR3 has 13 amino acids. CDR3 loop: CSAKGGALYEQYF. As DNA, the CDR3 is TGCAGTGCTAAAGGGGGGGCCCTCTACGAGCAGTACTTC.

The V and J genes are TRBV7-8 and TRBJ2-3, with D unresolved. The CDR3 length is 15 residues. V lost 5 bases, J lost 1 base, and 13 bases lay in between. Germline V gene lookup returns CDR1 SGHVS and CDR2 FQNEAQ. The CDR3 bases are TGTGCCAGCAGCGCACGGTTAGCTGGCACAGATACGCAGTATTTT. It specifies CASSARLAGTDTQYF.

This clonotype showed up just a few times. The chain carries TRBV6-5 and TRBJ2-7; D remains ambiguous. Germline values: CDR1 MNHEY, CDR2 SVGAGI. CDR3 length equals 15 residues. V was shortened by 2 bases and J by 1 base, with 12 bases between the two germline ends. This CDR3 reads CASSYGRTESYEQYF. The CDR3 DNA is TGTGCCAGCAGTTACGGGCGTACTGAATCCTACGAGCAGTACTTC.

This clonotype was seen a handful of times. The chain recombines TRBV10-2 with TRBJ1-5, with D possibly being TRBD1 (5 bases). CDR3 size: 14 residues. V shed 5 bases and J shed 6 bases, with 14 bases lying between them. Looked up from germline, CDR1 is WSHSY and CDR2 is SAAADI. The CDR3 loop reads CASSRPGRGQPQHF. CDR3 nucleotide sequence: TGCGCCAGCAGTCGTCCAGGGCGGGGTCAGCCCCAGCATTTT.

DNA for the CDR3: TGTGCCAGCAGTGTTCGTGACAGGCAAGAGACCCAGTACTTC. Translating it yields CASSVRDRQETQYF. This sequence joins TRBV2 and TRBJ2-5; D is possibly TRBD1 (6 bases). Germline V gene lookup returns CDR1 SNHLY and CDR2 FYNNEI. This CDR3 has 14 amino acids. V was cut by 4 bases and J by 2 bases, with 11 bases left in between. The complete variable domain, with remaining parts taken from reference TRBV2 and TRBJ2-5, reads EPEVTQTPSHQVTQMGQEVILRCVPISNHLYFYWYRQILGQKVEFLVSFYNNEISEKSEIFDDQFSVERPDGSNFTLKIRSTKLEDSAMYFCASSVRDRQETQYFGPGTRLLVL.